The 17 T cell receptor beta chains listed next were all sequenced from one sample in a study of blood T cell repertoires in COVID-19. TCRdb's table, derived via immunoSEQ multiplex PCR, lists solely in-frame clones and lacks some. The table records 120,000 or so clones, 65% to 85% of them present only once. Source material: peripheral blood. Source of these receptors: a man between 65 and 85 years old with acute or convalescent COVID-19.

The chain couples TRBV28 to TRBJ1-1, with 9 bases fitting TRBD1. The CDR3 runs to 15 residues. Per the germline V gene, CDR1 is MDHEN and CDR2 is SYDVKM. J was trimmed by 1 base and V by 9 bases; bases with no gene match: 9. CDR3 residues: CARLQRDRANTEAFF. DNA of the CDR3: TGTGCCAGATTACAAAGGGACAGGGCGAACACTGAAGCTTTCTTT.

The chain carries TRBV5-6 and TRBJ2-2, with D maybe TRBD2 (6 bases). Trimming cost V 3 bases and J 1 base, with 13 bases left between them. The CDR3 runs 16 residues. The germline V gene encodes CDR1 SGHDT and CDR2 YYEEEE. In DNA, the CDR3 is TGTGCCAGCAGCTGGGGGGTTAGAGAGAACACCGGGGAGCTGTTTTTT. It codes for CASSWGVRENTGELFF.

V and J are TRBV5-1 and TRBJ1-1, with TRBD1 identical over 7 bases. The CDR3 contains 14 residues. Germline assignment: CDR1 SGHRS and CDR2 YFSETQ. With 4 bases clipped from V and 2 bases from J, the junction kept 5 bases outside the gene matches. This chain's CDR3 is CASSIGQANTEAFF. CDR3 DNA sequence: TGCGCCAGCAGCATCGGACAGGCTAACACTGAAGCTTTCTTT.

J is TRBJ1-3 and V is TRBV3-1 (or the pseudogene TRBV3-2), with D unresolved. The CDR3 is 15 amino acids. The V end was cut by 2 bases, the J end by 0 bases, with 8 bases between. Germline V gives CDR1 LGHDT, CDR2 YNNKEL (reference sequence). The CDR3 reads CASSQPLSSGNTIYF. The CDR3 coding sequence is TGTGCCAGCAGCCAACCGTTGAGCTCTGGAAACACCATATATTTT.

CDR3 sequence: CASSYGFAGVRETQYF. CDR3 coding DNA: TGTGCCAGCAGTTACGGATTTGCGGGGGTCCGAGAGACCCAGTACTTC. The chain recombines TRBV6-5 with TRBJ2-5, with 7 bases matching TRBD2. The CDR3 has 16 amino acids. The junction had 10 bases not matched to a gene; V was cut back by 2 bases and J by 4 bases. The germline CDR1 and CDR2 sequences are MNHEY and SVGAGI.

The CDR3 nucleotides are TGTGCCAGCAGCTCCAGTGGGGCCTGGTACCAAGAGACCCAGTACTTC. Its protein product is CASSSSGAWYQETQYF. The chain uses TRBV11-2 and TRBJ2-5; a weak D match, TRBD1 (5 bases). V lost 4 bases and J 0 bases, leaving 15 bases between the germline ends. CDR1 SGHAT and CDR2 FQNNGV come from the germline V gene. The CDR3 sequence is 16 residues long.

This clone was counted between two and nine times. The chain carries TRBV30 and TRBJ1-1, with 9 bases aligning to TRBD1. CDR1 is GTSNPN and CDR2 is SVGIG in the germline V gene (reference sequence). V lost 3 bases and J lost 5; bases outside the gene matches: 7. This CDR3 is 14 amino acids long. For the CDR3, the DNA is TGTGCCTGGAGAACAGGGGGCGAGTTAACTGAAGCTTTCTTT. Translation gives CAWRTGGELTEAFF.

The chain uses TRBV4-1 and TRBJ2-1; 12 bases agree with TRBD2. The junction had 13 bases not matched to a gene; V was cut back by 4 bases and J by 15 bases. The CDR3 runs to 15 residues. Germline V gene data show CDR1 as MGHRA and CDR2 as YSYEKL. CDR3 loop: CASSPGTSGRHWLFF. Written as DNA, the CDR3 is TGCGCCAGCAGCCCCGGGACTAGCGGGCGTCACTGGCTGTTCTTC.

V is TRBV6-5 and J is TRBJ1-6; possibly TRBD1 for D (6 bases). The CDR3 length is 15 residues. V was clipped by 7 bases and J by 10 bases, with 20 bases between them. Germline CDR1 is MNHEY and CDR2 is SVGAGI. The CDR3 sequence is CASNKRQDGESPLHF. The CDR3 bases are TGTGCCAGCAACAAAAGACAGGATGGAGAATCACCCCTCCACTTT.

CDR3 in DNA: TGTGCCAGCAGCCAAGGGACCCCGGGACAGGGCCCTTGGATTCCCAAAAACATTCAGTACTTC. The encoded protein is CASSQGTPGQGPWIPKNIQYF. The V call is TRBV14, the J call TRBJ2-4, with 9 bases identical to TRBD1. Looked up from germline, CDR1 is SGHDN and CDR2 is FVKESK. The CDR3 contains 21 residues. V lost 1 base, J lost 2 bases, and 18 bases stayed unmatched.

J is TRBJ1-2 and V is TRBV9; D might be TRBD1 (5 bases). Germline CDR1 is SGDLS and CDR2 is YYNGEE. Trimming removed 4 bases at V and 7 bases at J, with 14 bases between. CDR3 length: 13 amino acids. The CDR3, as DNA: TGTGCCAGCAGCTCAACAGGAGGGCTTGGCTACACCTTC. Translating it yields CASSSTGGLGYTF.

The J gene is TRBJ1-5, the V gene TRBV28; maybe TRBD1 (6 bases). Germline values: CDR1 MDHEN, CDR2 SYDVKM. The CDR3 runs 15 residues. The V end was cut by 5 bases, the J end by 2 bases, with 13 bases between. The CDR3: CASSPAAGGNQPQHF. The CDR3 DNA reads as TGTGCCAGCAGTCCGGCGGCAGGGGGCAATCAGCCCCAGCATTTT.

The rearrangement joins TRBV21-1 to TRBJ1-2; whether TRBD1, the table's D call, matches the DNA was not checked. TRBV21-1 is a documented pseudogene. This CDR3 is built from 16 residues. CDR3 in DNA: TGTGCCAGCAGCACCACCCGAAGGGGCTTTAACTATGGCTACACCTTC. Translated, it gives CASSTTRRGFNYGYTF.

This clone was observed a few times. V usage is TRBV9 and J usage is TRBJ1-1, with unresolved D. Germline values: CDR1 SGDLS, CDR2 YYNGEE. The CDR3 is 12 amino acids. Trimming removed 1 base from V and 3 bases from J, with 4 bases in between. CDR3 in amino acids: CASSVSDTEAFF. CDR3 bases: TGTGCCAGCAGCGTATCTGACACTGAAGCTTTCTTT.

This chain links TRBV6-5 with TRBJ1-4; 7 positions agree with TRBD1. Germline V gene sequence: CDR1 MNHEY, CDR2 SVGAGI. V was clipped by 6 bases and J by 7 bases; unmatched bases: 8. This CDR3 comprises 14 residues. The CDR3 sequence is CASSLGGAGEKLFF. CDR3 bases: TGTGCCAGCAGCTTAGGGGGCGCGGGTGAAAAACTGTTTTTT.

V and J are TRBV25-1 and TRBJ1-2; unclear D gene. The CDR3 extends over 12 amino acids. V shed 6 bases and J shed 8 bases, with 13 bases lying between them. The V gene's germline CDR1 is MGHDK and CDR2 SYGVNS. This chain's CDR3 is CASSENAPGYTF. The DNA of the CDR3 is TGTGCCAGCAGCGAGAACGCCCCGGGCTACACCTTC.

This sequence joins TRBV29-1 and TRBJ1-1; possible D gene TRBD1, 6 bases. The CDR3 consists of 13 residues. Germline CDR1 and CDR2: SQVTM and ANQGSEA. V was trimmed by 6 bases and J by 0 bases, leaving 11 bases between them. CDR3 DNA sequence: TGCAGCGTGCAAGGGGGACTGAACACTGAAGCTTTCTTT. Protein product: CSVQGGLNTEAFF.